One and the same sample provided the 2 T cell receptor beta chains below, sequenced in a study of early T cells in non-severe SARS-CoV-2 infection. TCRdb called the 5' RACE reads again in MiXCR, with one record for every CDR3 protein. The sample consists of about 52,000 distinct CDR3 sequences, approximately 10% of them appearing once. Sequenced input: whole blood. The receptors originated from an adult who was a healthcare worker with PCR-confirmed SARS-CoV-2 infection or an uninfected control (not recorded which).

There are many counts of this clonotype. The chain carries TRBV12-3 or TRBV12-4 and TRBJ1-4; D not certain. The germline V and J ends were trimmed by 6 bases and 10 bases, with 12 bases remaining between them. The CDR3 is made up of 12 amino acids. The CDR3 loop is CASSPRPGKLFF. In DNA, the CDR3 is TGTGCCAGCAGCCCCCGCCCCGGAAAACTGTTTTTT.

The V gene is TRBV11-2, the J gene TRBJ2-1; 10 bases map to TRBD1. V shed 5 bases, J shed 3 bases, and the junction held 19 bases outside the gene matches. Per germline, CDR1 SGHAT and CDR2 FQNNGV. The CDR3 spans 20 residues. The CDR3 DNA is TGTGCCAGCAGCCCCCATAGGGCCCGGGACAGGGGAATTTACTACAATGAGCAGTTCTTC. Translating it yields CASSPHRARDRGIYYNEQFF.